The T cell receptor (beta chain) under discussion was sequenced for a study of blood T cells in healthy people across ages. Notes on the study in general: With age, beta diversity per million T cells declined roughly linearly, significantly by approximately 40. Any conclusive comparison of naive versus antigen-experienced cells was prevented by using unsorted PBMCs.

The second PCR ran about 6 to 11 cycles with a sample-barcoded 5' primer and J-beta primers. MiXCR, run by TCRdb on the 5' RACE reads, gives a single entry per CDR3 protein. The sample includes approximately 800,000 distinct CDR3 sequences, more than 20% of them seen just once. There are a few counts of this clonotype. Its antigen is undetermined. Germline V lookup: CDR1 SGHDN, CDR2 FVKESK. The CDR3 has 17 residues. V shed 4 bases, J shed 6 bases, and the junction held 9 bases outside the gene matches. Another study also made use of these data, one on T cells of mothers and their children. That study reports: Evidence of persistent microchimeric T cell clones was absent.

This receptor was taken from a boy between 10 and 17 years old in good health. The V call is TRBV14, the J call TRBJ2-7, with 16 bases identical to TRBD2. The specimen was blood. The CDR3 region has the DNA TGTGCCAGCAGCCCGCCGGGACTAGCGGGAGGGCCAGGCGAGCAGTACTTC. Protein product: CASSPPGLAGGPGEQYF.